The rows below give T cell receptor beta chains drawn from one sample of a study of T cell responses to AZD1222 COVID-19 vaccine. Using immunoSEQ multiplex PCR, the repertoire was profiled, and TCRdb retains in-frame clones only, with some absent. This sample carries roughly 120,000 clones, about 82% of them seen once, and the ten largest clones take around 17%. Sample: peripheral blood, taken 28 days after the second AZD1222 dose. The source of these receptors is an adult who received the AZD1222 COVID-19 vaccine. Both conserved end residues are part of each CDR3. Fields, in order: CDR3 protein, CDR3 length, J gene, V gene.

CDR3: CASKGQWTGELFF; length: 13; J: TRBJ2-2; V: TRBV27
CDR3: CASSLGSTEAFF; length: 12; J: TRBJ1-1; V: TRBV7-9
CDR3: CASSLGAQGSTEAFF; length: 15; J: TRBJ1-1; V: TRBV7-8
CDR3: CAKVHPEADYEQYF; length: 14; J: TRBJ2-7; V: TRBV19
CDR3: CASSRGGTNEKLFF; length: 14; J: TRBJ1-4; V: TRBV7-9
CDR3: CASSLSRTGRETQYF; length: 15; J: TRBJ2-5; V: TRBV28
CDR3: CASSLSRVRTDTQYF; length: 15; J: TRBJ2-3; V: TRBV27
CDR3: CASSFPGTGEQYF; length: 13; J: TRBJ2-7; V: TRBV12-3/TRBV12-4
CDR3: CASSHPGQGAWQPQHF; length: 16; J: TRBJ1-5; V: TRBV4-1
CDR3: CASSLAASTGELFF; length: 14; J: TRBJ2-2; V: TRBV7-9
CDR3: CASSPAAGKDQPQHF; length: 15; J: TRBJ1-5; V: TRBV18
CDR3: CASSQEWNTGELFF; length: 14; J: TRBJ2-2; V: TRBV5-1
CDR3: CASRPNSHTF; length: 10; J: TRBJ1-2; V: TRBV19
CDR3: CASSLSTGEAFF; length: 12; J: TRBJ1-1; V: TRBV28
CDR3: CASSLAGSNEKLFF; length: 14; J: TRBJ1-4; V: TRBV5-1
CDR3: CSVLQTHGYTF; length: 11; J: TRBJ1-2; V: TRBV29-1
CDR3: CASSRDSGNTIYF; length: 13; J: TRBJ1-3; V: TRBV18
CDR3: CASSHALGGEASYEQYF; length: 17; J: TRBJ2-7; V: TRBV3-1/TRBV3-2
CDR3: CVRSLAGRRDRGNGEAFF; length: 18; J: TRBJ1-1; V: TRBV7-5
CDR3: CASSQDLRELPFF; length: 13; J: TRBJ2-1; V: TRBV4-1
CDR3: CASRTRGGLYNEQFF; length: 15; J: TRBJ2-1; V: TRBV13
CDR3: CASSLSPVTVTTNEKLFF; length: 18; J: TRBJ1-4; V: TRBV7-6
CDR3: CASSLSVGWNQPQHF; length: 15; J: TRBJ1-5; V: TRBV5-6
CDR3: CASSGNRDYEQYF; length: 13; J: TRBJ2-7; V: TRBV6-4
CDR3: CASSQDLRGDRAFF; length: 14; J: TRBJ1-1; V: TRBV14
CDR3: CASSEEIRATEAFF; length: 14; J: TRBJ1-1; V: TRBV10-1
CDR3: CASSIARTAYNSPLHF; length: 16; J: TRBJ1-6; V: TRBV21-1
CDR3: CASSQDPQGPNEKLFF; length: 16; J: TRBJ1-4; V: TRBV4-3
CDR3: CASRGGNQGRRHGYTF; length: 16; J: TRBJ1-2; V: TRBV6-6
CDR3: CASSLDDGEAFF; length: 12; J: TRBJ1-1; V: TRBV11-3
CDR3: CASSYSRHLSQPQHF; length: 15; J: TRBJ1-5; V: TRBV6-5
CDR3: CSVEGKASGTYEQYF; length: 15; J: TRBJ2-7; V: TRBV29-1
CDR3: CAIRGETGSTEAFF; length: 14; J: TRBJ1-1; V: TRBV10-3
CDR3: CASSLGGQGLGNQPQHF; length: 17; J: TRBJ1-5; V: TRBV13
CDR3: CSVPSKGTEQFF; length: 12; J: TRBJ2-1; V: TRBV29-1
CDR3: CASSPGTPYNEQFF; length: 14; J: TRBJ2-1; V: TRBV5-8
CDR3: CAWTPKRGERNYGYTF; length: 16; J: TRBJ1-2; V: TRBV30
CDR3: CASSLENSPLHF; length: 12; J: TRBJ1-6; V: TRBV11-2
CDR3: CSVEDLPGGLYGYTF; length: 15; J: TRBJ1-2; V: TRBV29-1
CDR3: CASSSWTGVSNQPQHF; length: 16; J: TRBJ1-5; V: TRBV7-8
CDR3: CASSFTGRGLLDTEAFF; length: 17; J: TRBJ1-1; V: TRBV27
CDR3: CSLFVGAQETQYF; length: 13; J: TRBJ2-5; V: TRBV29-1
CDR3: CASSPTGAEKLFF; length: 13; J: TRBJ1-4; V: TRBV5-1
CDR3: CASSEVPASSGNTIYF; length: 16; J: TRBJ1-3; V: TRBV6-1
CDR3: CASSESGRGYGYTF; length: 14; J: TRBJ1-2; V: TRBV25-1
CDR3: CASSLTPVNTEAFF; length: 14; J: TRBJ1-1; V: TRBV13
CDR3: CASSSYRQGLGYTF; length: 14; J: TRBJ1-2; V: TRBV28
CDR3: CASSMISTGSFYGYTF; length: 16; J: TRBJ1-2; V: TRBV19
CDR3: CASSQKRLAGGPDFGSYNEQFF; length: 22; J: TRBJ2-1; V: TRBV4-1
CDR3: CASSLSGRNHEQYF; length: 14; J: TRBJ2-7; V: TRBV28
CDR3: CASSEFGGGQRYGYTF; length: 16; J: TRBJ1-2; V: TRBV6-1
CDR3: CASSKKQGPDGYTF; length: 14; J: TRBJ1-2; V: TRBV19
CDR3: CASSPGLAGGNEQFF; length: 15; J: TRBJ2-1; V: TRBV3-1/TRBV3-2
CDR3: CASTADDTGELFF; length: 13; J: TRBJ2-2; V: TRBV6-5
CDR3: CASSLGGTSDYNEQFF; length: 16; J: TRBJ2-1; V: TRBV4-2
CDR3: CASSKTGRTEAFF; length: 13; J: TRBJ1-1; V: TRBV19
CDR3: CASSESPTGPQGEKLFF; length: 17; J: TRBJ1-4; V: TRBV6-1
CDR3: CASSQGKRGRTDTQYF; length: 16; J: TRBJ2-3; V: TRBV3-1/TRBV3-2